What follows are 7 T cell receptor beta chains derived from one specimen sequenced in a study of CD8 T cells in Susac syndrome. RNA was extracted with the RNeasy kit, and a quantity of roughly 0.45 to 1 ug was reverse transcribed using random hexamers. TCRdb recomputed calls from the immunoSEQ multiplex PCR reads with MiXCR, one row per CDR3 protein. The table shows 150,000 or so distinct CDR3 sequences, with approximately 90% occurring only once. The sample consisted of CD4+ T cells from PBMCs. These receptors were taken from a human donor in good health.

The genes are TRBV9 and TRBJ2-2; D ambiguous. CDR3 length equals 16 residues. V was cut by 1 base and J by 4 bases, with 14 bases left in between. CDR1 and CDR2 (germline): SGDLS, YYNGEE. The CDR3 sequence is CASSVNPDGSTGELFF. Here the CDR3 DNA reads TGTGCCAGCAGCGTAAACCCAGATGGGTCCACCGGGGAGCTGTTTTTT.

The chain links TRBV3-1 to TRBJ2-3; possible D gene TRBD1, 5 bases. Trimming removed 0 bases at V and 12 bases at J, with 10 bases between. The CDR3 covers 12 residues. Germline V gene lookup returns CDR1 LGHDT and CDR2 YNNKEL (reference sequence). CDR3 DNA sequence: TGTGCCAGCAGCCAAGATCTGCAGGGACAGTATTTT. Its protein product is CASSQDLQGQYF.

This chain links TRBV28 with TRBJ1-5, with TRBD1 as a possible D gene (5 bases). The CDR3 loop spans 15 amino acids. The V end lost 6 bases, the J end lost 4 bases, and 16 bases lay between the germline ends. Germline CDR1 and CDR2: MDHEN and SYDVKM. The CDR3 spells CASSFLGTGNQPQHF. In nucleotides, the CDR3 is TGTGCCAGCAGCTTCTTAGGGACCGGGAATCAGCCCCAGCATTTT. The entire variable domain, with the rest obtained from reference TRBV28 and TRBJ1-5, is as follows: DVKVTQSSRYLVKRTGEKVFLECVQDMDHENMFWYRQDPGLGLRLIYFSYDVKMKEKGDIPEGYSVSREKKERFSLILESASTNQTSMYLCASSFLGTGNQPQHFGDGTRLSIL.

J is TRBJ2-7 and V is TRBV5-1; D gene uncertain. The CDR3 loop spans 14 amino acids. Germline V gives CDR1 SGHRS, CDR2 YFSETQ. V lost 5 bases, J lost 0 bases, and 12 bases lay in between. The CDR3 loop reads CASRFDASSYEQYF. CDR3 DNA sequence: TGCGCCAGCAGATTTGACGCGAGCTCCTACGAGCAGTACTTC.

This rearrangement joins TRBV28 to TRBJ2-2, with TRBD2 matching over 7 bases. The CDR3 loop spans 14 amino acids. Germline V gene lookup returns CDR1 MDHEN and CDR2 SYDVKM. With V trimmed by 2 bases and J by 8 bases, 5 bases remained unmatched. In DNA form, the CDR3 reads TGTGCCAGCAGTTTAGGCGGGAGCGTAGGGGAGCTGTTTTTT. This sequence encodes CASSLGGSVGELFF.

The chain joins TRBV5-1 to TRBJ2-7; unclear D gene. There are 15 residues in the CDR3. The V end was cut by 2 bases, the J end by 0 bases, with 12 bases between. CDR1 SGHRS and CDR2 YFSETQ come from the germline V gene. This CDR3 reads CASSFSLVSSYEQYF. CDR3 DNA: TGCGCCAGCAGCTTCTCTTTGGTGAGCTCCTACGAGCAGTACTTC. The whole variable domain, filled in from reference TRBV5-1 and TRBJ2-7, reads KAGVTQTPRYLIKTRGQQVTLSCSPISGHRSVSWYQQTPGQGLQFLFEYFSETQRNKGNFPGRFSGRQFSNSRSEMNVSTLELGDSALYLCASSFSLVSSYEQYFGPGTRLTVT.

A single count supports this clonotype. The DNA of the CDR3 is TGTGCCAGCAGCGGAACATCCGGGACAGGGGTAGAGACCCAGTACTTC. This sequence encodes CASSGTSGTGVETQYF. The chain combines TRBV9 with TRBJ2-5; 10 nucleotides agree with TRBD1. The germline V gene has CDR1 SGDLS and CDR2 YYNGEE. CDR3 length: 16 residues. J gave up 4 bases and V 3 bases, and 9 bases lay outside the gene matches.